Listed below are T cell receptor beta chains from one sample, sequenced in a study of OX40 agonist ivuxolimab in advanced cancers. Sequencing used immunoSEQ multiplex PCR; TCRdb keeps in-frame clones, though not all of them. Seen here are roughly 76,000 clones, approximately 86% observed once, and the top ten hold approximately 8%. Sequencing was performed on CD4+ or CD8+ T cells sorted from blood, taken in a trial of the OX40 agonist ivuxolimab. Receptor source: an adult with an advanced solid tumor such as melanoma, head and neck, liver or kidney cancer. Each CDR3 is given with its conserved first and last residue. The order of the fields is J gene, D gene, V gene, clone size, CDR3 DNA, CDR3 protein. A D gene is named only where the DNA matches it firmly. Clone sizes are given selectively: once, few, many, or a class where the clone is expanded.

J gene: TRBJ1-1; D gene: TRBD1; V gene: TRBV9; clone size: few; CDR3 DNA: TGTGCCAGCAGCGTAGGTCCAGGGACAGGGTGGGTCACTGAAGCTTTCTTT; CDR3 protein: CASSVGPGTGWVTEAFF
J gene: TRBJ2-3; D gene: .; V gene: TRBV11-2; clone size: .; CDR3 DNA: TGTGCCAGCAGCTTAGAAATTCGCAACACAGATACGCAGTATTTT; CDR3 protein: CASSLEIRNTDTQYF
J gene: TRBJ2-7; D gene: TRBD1; V gene: TRBV4-1; clone size: once; CDR3 DNA: TGCGCCAGCAGCCTTGGACAGGGGAGCTCCTACGAGCAGTACTTC; CDR3 protein: CASSLGQGSSYEQYF
J gene: TRBJ2-7; D gene: TRBD2; V gene: TRBV6-1; clone size: .; CDR3 DNA: TGTGCCAGCACTGGGGCTAGCGGCTCCTACGAGCAGTACTTC; CDR3 protein: CASTGASGSYEQYF
J gene: TRBJ1-1; D gene: .; V gene: TRBV5-1; clone size: .; CDR3 DNA: TGCGCCAGCAGCTTGCAAATTAACACTGAAGCTTTCTTT; CDR3 protein: CASSLQINTEAFF
J gene: TRBJ1-1; D gene: TRBD1; V gene: TRBV5-1; clone size: .; CDR3 DNA: TGCGCCAGCAGCAAATACAGGGGGACTGAAGCTTTCTTT; CDR3 protein: CASSKYRGTEAFF
J gene: TRBJ2-1; D gene: TRBD1; V gene: TRBV9; clone size: .; CDR3 DNA: TGTGCCAGCAGCGTAGGAACAGGGGCACAGTTCTTC; CDR3 protein: CASSVGTGAQFF
J gene: TRBJ2-2; D gene: .; V gene: TRBV5-1; clone size: .; CDR3 DNA: TGCGCCAGCAGCTTGGGTTCAGCGGTTGTACTTACCGGGGAGCTGTTTTTT; CDR3 protein: CASSLGSAVVLTGELFF
J gene: TRBJ2-2; D gene: .; V gene: TRBV9; clone size: .; CDR3 DNA: TGTGCCAGCAGCGTAGCATCCCCGGGACTTAACACCGGGGAGCTGTTTTTT; CDR3 protein: CASSVASPGLNTGELFF
J gene: TRBJ2-7; D gene: TRBD2; V gene: TRBV19; clone size: .; CDR3 DNA: TGTGCCAGTAGTGCCCGAGAAGGCGGGAGGCGGGAGCAGTACTTC; CDR3 protein: CASSAREGGRREQYF
J gene: TRBJ1-1; D gene: TRBD1; V gene: TRBV18; clone size: .; CDR3 DNA: TGTGCCAGCTCAGCCATACAGGGGGCGAACACTGAAGCTTTCTTT; CDR3 protein: CASSAIQGANTEAFF
J gene: TRBJ1-5; D gene: .; V gene: TRBV19; clone size: .; CDR3 DNA: TGTGCCAGTAGTACCAGCTACAGGTGGAGTAGGAAGGGTTGGGTATATCAGCCCCAGCATTTT; CDR3 protein: CASSTSYRWSRKGWVYQPQHF
J gene: TRBJ1-1; D gene: TRBD1; V gene: TRBV14; clone size: once; CDR3 DNA: TGTGCCAGCAAGTACAGGGGGGAGGCGACTGAAGCTTTCTTT; CDR3 protein: CASKYRGEATEAFF
J gene: TRBJ2-7; D gene: TRBD1; V gene: TRBV6-6; clone size: .; CDR3 DNA: TGTGCCAGCAGTTGGGTTCCGGGACAGTCCGAGCAGTACTTC; CDR3 protein: CASSWVPGQSEQYF
J gene: TRBJ2-7; D gene: .; V gene: TRBV19; clone size: .; CDR3 DNA: TGTGCCAGTAGCGCCGGGACAACAACTTACGAGCAGTACTTC; CDR3 protein: CASSAGTTTYEQYF
J gene: TRBJ2-5; D gene: TRBD1; V gene: TRBV7-8; clone size: .; CDR3 DNA: TGTGCCAGCAGCGTGAGTGGACAGGGTATTGAGACCCAGTACTTC; CDR3 protein: CASSVSGQGIETQYF
J gene: TRBJ2-7; D gene: .; V gene: TRBV9; clone size: .; CDR3 DNA: TGTGCCAGCAGCTCCGAGGCAGGCGACCGCTCGAGGCAGTACTTC; CDR3 protein: CASSSEAGDRSRQYF
J gene: TRBJ1-1; D gene: .; V gene: TRBV6-1; clone size: once; CDR3 DNA: TGTGCCAGCACGAGGGAGGACACTGAAGCTTTCTTT; CDR3 protein: CASTREDTEAFF
J gene: TRBJ2-6; D gene: .; V gene: TRBV4-2; clone size: .; CDR3 DNA: TGTGCCAGCAGCCCCCCTGGGGCCAACGTCCTGACTTTC; CDR3 protein: CASSPPGANVLTF
J gene: TRBJ1-5; D gene: .; V gene: TRBV25-1; clone size: .; CDR3 DNA: TGTGCCAGTGGAGGAGGGTACTCGAGCAATCAGCCCCAGCATTTT; CDR3 protein: CASGGGYSSNQPQHF
J gene: TRBJ1-2; D gene: .; V gene: TRBV2; clone size: .; CDR3 DNA: TGTGCCAGCAGTGCCCAGACAGTTTCCTATGGCTACACCTTC; CDR3 protein: CASSAQTVSYGYTF
J gene: TRBJ1-5; D gene: TRBD1; V gene: TRBV6-5; clone size: .; CDR3 DNA: TGTGCCAGCGTCTTACCCACGACAGGGAGGCCCCAGCATTTT; CDR3 protein: CASVLPTTGRPQHF
J gene: TRBJ1-6; D gene: .; V gene: TRBV9; clone size: .; CDR3 DNA: TGTGCCAGCAGCGTATCGGGGGCCTCCTATAATTCACCCCTCCACTTT; CDR3 protein: CASSVSGASYNSPLHF
J gene: TRBJ2-3; D gene: .; V gene: TRBV15; clone size: .; CDR3 DNA: TGTGCCACCAGAACCACGGGAGATACGCAGTATTTT; CDR3 protein: CATRTTGDTQYF
J gene: TRBJ2-7; D gene: .; V gene: TRBV6-6; clone size: .; CDR3 DNA: TGTGCCAGCACCCTCCAATCGGGACCTCAAACCAAGCAGTACTTC; CDR3 protein: CASTLQSGPQTKQYF
J gene: TRBJ2-1; D gene: .; V gene: TRBV7-8; clone size: .; CDR3 DNA: TGTGCCAGCAGCTTCCGACAGGTCCCCGGCAATGAGCAGTTCTTC; CDR3 protein: CASSFRQVPGNEQFF
J gene: TRBJ1-1; D gene: .; V gene: TRBV5-1; clone size: .; CDR3 DNA: TGCGCCAGCTCCGCGAACCTCAGGGAAGCTTTCTTT; CDR3 protein: CASSANLREAFF
J gene: TRBJ2-1; D gene: TRBD2; V gene: TRBV19; clone size: .; CDR3 DNA: TGTGCCAGTAGTATAGATAAGGCCGGGACTAGCGGGAGATCACGGAATGAGCAGTTCTTC; CDR3 protein: CASSIDKAGTSGRSRNEQFF
J gene: TRBJ1-3; D gene: TRBD1; V gene: TRBV6-5; clone size: .; CDR3 DNA: TGTGCCAGCATCTCAGGGACAGGGGGCGGAAACACCATATATTTT; CDR3 protein: CASISGTGGGNTIYF
J gene: TRBJ2-6; D gene: .; V gene: TRBV5-5; clone size: .; CDR3 DNA: TGTGCCAGCAGCTTTTATAAATCTGGGGCCAACGTCCTGACTTTC; CDR3 protein: CASSFYKSGANVLTF
J gene: TRBJ1-3; D gene: .; V gene: TRBV4-1; clone size: .; CDR3 DNA: TGCGCCAGCAGCCAAGATGCGGGCAGGCGGATTGAGCCCTCTGGAAACACCATATATTTT; CDR3 protein: CASSQDAGRRIEPSGNTIYF
J gene: TRBJ2-3; D gene: .; V gene: TRBV6-1; clone size: .; CDR3 DNA: TGTGCCAGCAAAGGAAGCACAGATACGCAGTATTTT; CDR3 protein: CASKGSTDTQYF
J gene: TRBJ2-1; D gene: TRBD2; V gene: TRBV9; clone size: .; CDR3 DNA: TGTGCCAGCAGCGCAACACTAGCGGGAGCTAGAAATGAGCAGTTCTTC; CDR3 protein: CASSATLAGARNEQFF
J gene: TRBJ2-3; D gene: TRBD2; V gene: TRBV5-5; clone size: few; CDR3 DNA: TGTGCCAGCAGTTCTCTAGCGGGAGTCAGTACAGATACGCAGTATTTT; CDR3 protein: CASSSLAGVSTDTQYF
J gene: TRBJ2-1; D gene: .; V gene: TRBV19; clone size: .; CDR3 DNA: TGTGCCAGTAGCCGACAGCGTAACTCCTACAATGAGCAGTTCTTC; CDR3 protein: CASSRQRNSYNEQFF
J gene: TRBJ1-1; D gene: .; V gene: TRBV6-5; clone size: once; CDR3 DNA: TGTGCCAGCAGTTACGACAGAACGAACACTGAAGCTTTCTTT; CDR3 protein: CASSYDRTNTEAFF
J gene: TRBJ2-7; D gene: .; V gene: TRBV5-1; clone size: .; CDR3 DNA: TGCGCCAGCAGCCGGGACTTCAGCTACGAGCAGTACTTC; CDR3 protein: CASSRDFSYEQYF
J gene: TRBJ1-1; D gene: .; V gene: TRBV19; clone size: .; CDR3 DNA: TGTGCCAGTAGTAGGACAGTTATGAACACTGAAGCTTTCTTT; CDR3 protein: CASSRTVMNTEAFF
J gene: TRBJ1-5; D gene: .; V gene: TRBV6-1; clone size: .; CDR3 DNA: TGTGCCAGCAGTGGGGGTTGGGATCAGCCCCAGCATTTT; CDR3 protein: CASSGGWDQPQHF
J gene: TRBJ2-5; D gene: .; V gene: TRBV11-2; clone size: .; CDR3 DNA: TGTGCCAGCAGCTTATTGCCGACCCCGGCGGAGACCCAGTACTTC; CDR3 protein: CASSLLPTPAETQYF
J gene: TRBJ2-1; D gene: .; V gene: TRBV7-9; clone size: .; CDR3 DNA: TGTGCCAGCAGCCAATCGACAGGACAGTTCTTC; CDR3 protein: CASSQSTGQFF
J gene: TRBJ1-1; D gene: .; V gene: TRBV28; clone size: .; CDR3 DNA: TGTGCCAGCAGTTTTGTCGAGGCCAGGAAGAACACTGAAGCTTTCTTT; CDR3 protein: CASSFVEARKNTEAFF
J gene: TRBJ2-3; D gene: .; V gene: TRBV9; clone size: .; CDR3 DNA: TGTGCCAGCGACCAGGGGTACTCTAGCACAGATACGCAGTATTTT; CDR3 protein: CASDQGYSSTDTQYF
J gene: TRBJ1-2; D gene: TRBD1; V gene: TRBV5-6; clone size: .; CDR3 DNA: TGTGCCAGCAGCGGGGGGACAGGGCATGGCTACACCTTC; CDR3 protein: CASSGGTGHGYTF
J gene: TRBJ1-3; D gene: .; V gene: TRBV9; clone size: .; CDR3 DNA: TGTGCCAGCAGCGTAGACCCAGGGCCCTCTGGAAACACCATATATTTT; CDR3 protein: CASSVDPGPSGNTIYF
J gene: TRBJ2-1; D gene: .; V gene: TRBV7-9; clone size: .; CDR3 DNA: TGTGCCAGCAGCTCCTCGGGAGGCAGGGGAAGCAATGAGCAGTTCTTC; CDR3 protein: CASSSSGGRGSNEQFF
J gene: TRBJ1-2; D gene: .; V gene: TRBV6-1; clone size: .; CDR3 DNA: TGTGCCAGCAGTGAATGGGGGGGGCGAAGGGGCTACACCTTC; CDR3 protein: CASSEWGGRRGYTF
J gene: TRBJ2-7; D gene: TRBD1; V gene: TRBV7-9; clone size: .; CDR3 DNA: TGTGCCAGCAGCTTAGGGGACAGGGTAACCTACGAGCAGTACTTC; CDR3 protein: CASSLGDRVTYEQYF
J gene: TRBJ2-1; D gene: TRBD2; V gene: TRBV7-6; clone size: .; CDR3 DNA: TGTGCCAGCAGCTTAGCGGGAGCGGGGGGCCCCGCCTCCTACAATGAGCAGTTCTTC; CDR3 protein: CASSLAGAGGPASYNEQFF
J gene: TRBJ1-5; D gene: .; V gene: TRBV2; clone size: once; CDR3 DNA: TGTGCCAGCAGTGAAGGGGGTAGCAATCAGCCCCAGCATTTT; CDR3 protein: CASSEGGSNQPQHF
J gene: TRBJ2-3; D gene: .; V gene: TRBV5-1; clone size: .; CDR3 DNA: TGCGCCAGCAGCGCGACAGGAGCCAGCACAGATACGCAGTATTTT; CDR3 protein: CASSATGASTDTQYF
J gene: TRBJ2-1; D gene: TRBD2; V gene: TRBV5-1; clone size: .; CDR3 DNA: TGCGCCAGCAGCTCAGCGGGGACTTTAGCGGAGGAGCAGTTCTTC; CDR3 protein: CASSSAGTLAEEQFF
J gene: TRBJ2-2; D gene: .; V gene: TRBV7-3; clone size: .; CDR3 DNA: TGTGCCAGCACTATGGGGGGGCACAACACCGGGGAGCTGTTTTTT; CDR3 protein: CASTMGGHNTGELFF
J gene: TRBJ2-3; D gene: TRBD1; V gene: TRBV9; clone size: .; CDR3 DNA: TGTGCCAGCAGCCCCGGACAGGGACAGTTCCAAAGGGACACAGATACGCAGTATTTT; CDR3 protein: CASSPGQGQFQRDTDTQYF
J gene: TRBJ2-3; D gene: TRBD2; V gene: TRBV5-4; clone size: .; CDR3 DNA: TGTGCCAGCAGCCAAGCGGGAGGGCCAGATACGCAGTATTTT; CDR3 protein: CASSQAGGPDTQYF